This TCR beta chain is from a study of cytomegalovirus exposure and HLA in healthy donors. Notes on the study in general: Researchers had no immune exposure information except CMV serostatus available. Researchers reported in a later analysis that common viral pathogens appeared linked to several top clusters.

The PCR used 60 Vbeta and 13 Jbeta primers. Assay used: immunoSEQ multiplex PCR; TCRdb lists only in-frame clones, some missing. The data hold around 140,000 clones, with 70% to 85% observed a single time. Per germline, CDR1 GTSNPN and CDR2 SVGIG (reference sequence). The CDR3 runs to 13 residues. V was shortened by 6 bases and J by 0 bases, with 9 bases between the two germline ends. Notes on this clone: Its target is not known.

This receptor was identified in a male donor in good health and CMV-seronegative. Sequencing used PBMCs. This chain uses TRBV30 with TRBJ2-1; D perhaps matches TRBD1 (5 bases). CDR3 amino acids: CACGRASYNEQFF. In nucleotides, the CDR3 is TGTGCCTGCGGCAGGGCCTCCTACAATGAGCAGTTCTTC.